This entry lists 11 T cell receptor beta chains sequenced from one sample in a study of blood T cell repertoires in COVID-19. The data were produced by immunoSEQ multiplex PCR, yet TCRdb's version contains in-frame clones alone and is incomplete. The sample holds fewer than 350,000 clones; over 75% are singletons and the top ten take 6% to 9%. The sample comprised peripheral blood. The receptors shown here come from a human donor in a cohort sampled during active COVID-19.

The chain joins TRBV28 to TRBJ2-1; 7 positions match TRBD1. The ends lost 5 bases at V and 8 bases at J; junction bases unmatched: 12. Per the germline V gene, CDR1 is MDHEN and CDR2 is SYDVKM. This CDR3 region has 15 residues. The CDR3 coding sequence is TGTGCCAGCAGTCACATGACAGGGTTAGTTGATGAGCAGTTCTTC. This gives the protein CASSHMTGLVDEQFF.

This clone turned up a few times. J is TRBJ1-6 and V is TRBV27; D remains ambiguous. This CDR3 region has 14 residues. Germline-derived CDR1 and CDR2 are MNHEY and SMNVEV (reference sequence). With 6 bases removed from V and 7 bases from J, the gap between germline ends came to 13 bases. CDR3: CASSQGRANSPLHF. The CDR3 bases are TGTGCCAGCAGCCAAGGGAGGGCCAATTCACCCCTCCACTTT.

V usage is TRBV6-5 and J usage is TRBJ1-1; D unclear. The V gene lost 7 bases and the J gene lost 3 bases, with 12 bases spanning the gap. The CDR3 is 13 residues long. Germline V lookup: CDR1 MNHEY, CDR2 SVGAGI. The CDR3 nucleotides are TGTGCCAGCAAAGTACAGAAGGACACTGAAGCTTTCTTT. Protein: CASKVQKDTEAFF.

The V gene is TRBV10-3, the J gene TRBJ1-5; D unclear. From germline, CDR1 is ENHRY and CDR2 SYGVKD. The V end lost 0 bases, the J end lost 4 bases, and 4 bases lay between the germline ends. CDR3 size: 13 residues. The CDR3 here is CAISESENQPQHF. In DNA, the CDR3 is TGTGCCATCAGTGAGTCAGAGAATCAGCCCCAGCATTTT.

The genes are TRBV5-1 and TRBJ1-2; no clear D. Germline CDR1 SGHRS, CDR2 YFSETQ. Trimming removed 2 bases at V and 7 bases at J, with 12 bases between. The CDR3 length is 13 residues. CDR3 DNA sequence: TGCGCCAGCAGCTTAAAGGGAGAGGGTGGCTACACCTTC. It specifies CASSLKGEGGYTF.

The chain links TRBV27 to TRBJ1-2; 9 bases align to TRBD1. The CDR3 is 14 residues long. V lost 6 bases to trimming and J lost 6 bases; unmatched junction nucleotides: 8. Germline CDR1 and CDR2: MNHEY and SMNVEV (reference sequence). For the CDR3, the DNA is TGTGCCAGCAGGGAGGGACAGGGAATCGATGGCTACACCTTC. Protein: CASREGQGIDGYTF.

In the case of this clone: At one of its ends the junction is not consistent with the germline gene, which may arise from a read error. The chain's CDR3 is CASSPDTDTQYF. The CDR3 region has the DNA TGCGCCAGCAGTCCAGATACAGATACGCAGTATTTT. This chain links TRBV2 with TRBJ2-3; D is ambiguous. This CDR3 contains 12 residues. Per germline, CDR1 SNHLY and CDR2 FYNNEI.

The chain recombines TRBV5-1 with TRBJ1-1, with unresolved D. This CDR3 comprises 11 residues. The ends were cut back, 7 bases at V and 5 bases at J, with 9 bases in the middle. In germline, CDR1 is SGHRS, CDR2 YFSETQ. CDR3 region: CASRERTEAFF. Written as DNA, the CDR3 is TGCGCCAGCCGGGAGAGAACTGAAGCTTTCTTT. The full variable domain, completed using reference TRBV5-1 and TRBJ1-1, is KAGVTQTPRYLIKTRGQQVTLSCSPISGHRSVSWYQQTPGQGLQFLFEYFSETQRNKGNFPGRFSGRQFSNSRSEMNVSTLELGDSALYLCASRERTEAFFGQGTRLTVV.

This clone came up a few times. The CDR3 DNA follows: TGTGCCAGCAGCTGGGACAGGCCTGGGGGTGGCTACACCTTC. Translating it yields CASSWDRPGGGYTF. V usage is TRBV5-5 and J usage is TRBJ1-2; 8 nucleotides agree with TRBD1. CDR1 is SGHKS and CDR2 is YYEKEE in the germline V gene (reference sequence). There are 14 residues in the CDR3. V lost 3 bases to trimming and J lost 7 bases; unmatched junction nucleotides: 8.

The chain couples TRBV6-5 to TRBJ1-1, with D possibly TRBD1 on 5 matching bases. From germline, CDR1 is MNHEY and CDR2 SVGAGI. Trimming shortened V by 2 bases and J by 1 base, and 14 bases separated the two germline ends. This CDR3 contains 16 residues. The CDR3: CASSYVGSGANTEAFF. The CDR3 nucleotides read TGTGCCAGCAGTTACGTCGGATCTGGGGCGAACACTGAAGCTTTCTTT.

This clone occurred a few times. The chain recombines TRBV7-9 with TRBJ1-1; 8 bases fit TRBD1. V was clipped by 1 base and J by 7 bases; unmatched bases: 5. The CDR3 totals 14 residues. The germline V gene encodes CDR1 SEHNR and CDR2 FQNEAQ (reference sequence). The CDR3 DNA is TGTGCCAGCAGCTTAGGAACAGGGGGATATGAAGCTTTCTTT. It yields the protein CASSLGTGGYEAFF.